The following is a T cell receptor (beta chain) sequence with its context. Sequencing was performed with immunoSEQ multiplex PCR; in TCRdb, only in-frame clones are kept and a portion is missing. Of about 89,000 clones detected, roughly 88% appear once; the ten largest clones hold over 2%. This CDR3 is built from 13 residues. Trimming removed 3 bases at V and 3 bases at J, with 6 bases between. Germline CDR1 LNHDA, CDR2 SQIVND (reference sequence). The sample originates from a study of preoperative IRX-2 immunotherapy in early breast cancer. The treatment was: preoperative locoregional IRX-2 cytokine immunotherapy.

This clonotype was obtained from a human donor with breast cancer. The material was tumor tissue, obtained after IRX-2 immunotherapy. This chain links TRBV19 with TRBJ1-3; D remains ambiguous. The CDR3 nucleotides read TGTGCCAGTAGTATCGGTTTTGGAAACACCATATATTTT. The encoded protein is CASSIGFGNTIYF. Full variable domain (missing parts from reference TRBV19 and TRBJ1-3): DGGITQSPKYLFRKEGQNVTLSCEQNLNHDAMYWYRQDPGQGLRLIYYSQIVNDFQKGDIAEGYSVSREKKESFPLTVTSAQKNPTAFYLCASSIGFGNTIYFGEGSWLTVV.